The source of this TCR beta chain is a study of OX40 agonist ivuxolimab in advanced cancers. The overall study: The patients received agonistic anti-OX40 (CD134) antibody ivuxolimab. Dosing consisted of intravenous ivuxolimab at 0.01 to 10 mg/kg every 2 weeks.

Assay used: immunoSEQ multiplex PCR; TCRdb lists only in-frame clones, some missing. The data show roughly 64,000 clones, with roughly nine tenths seen just once and 14% held by the top ten. No patient had autoimmune disease or received systemic immunosuppression. The sequence came from an adult with an advanced solid tumor such as melanoma, head and neck, liver or kidney cancer. The material was CD4+ or CD8+ T cells sorted from blood, obtained in a trial of the OX40 agonist ivuxolimab.

CDR3 region: CASTARRSGANVLTF. CDR3 DNA sequence: TGTGCCAGCACCGCCCGACGCTCTGGGGCCAACGTCCTGACTTTC. V gene TRBV27 combines with J gene TRBJ2-6; D uncertain. Germline CDR1 MNHEY, CDR2 SMNVEV (reference sequence). There are 15 residues in the CDR3. Trimming removed 7 bases at V and 0 bases at J, with 10 bases between.